This TCR beta chain was captured in a study of shared clonotypes between healthy human individuals. Nashville, Tennessee was home to all donors, each a Caucasian adult. With regard to this clone: Its specificity is unknown.

Whole-study results and caveats: Sequencing of the sorted subsets was shown by rarefaction to be incomplete despite large depth. A small donor pool kept down the genetic and exposure-history diversity that was represented.

The authors' processing: Because ImmunoSEQ provided only junction sequences with no quality scores, the filtering differed. Produced via immunoSEQ multiplex PCR; TCRdb's table is partial and in-frame only. V and J calls and clone size follow that table, whereas D and trimming were derived from the DNA. Here the sample spans about 1,500,000 clones, approximately 97% being singletons. This CDR3 comprises 14 residues. V gave up 3 bases and J gave up 7 bases, with 13 bases separating them. Germline V CDR1 and CDR2: SGHDT, YYEEEE. This sequence originates from a man aged 30 to 39 in good health. Material for sequencing was naive CD4+ T cells sorted from blood. The subset here: CD45RA+ positively selected. The rearrangement uses TRBV5-6 and TRBJ1-4; no clear D gene. The chain's CDR3 is CASSSGGSGEKLFF. Written as DNA, the CDR3 is TGTGCCAGCAGCTCCGGAGGGTCAGGTGAAAAACTGTTTTTT.